A selection of T cell receptor beta chains follows, all from one sample in a study of blood T cell repertoires in COVID-19. Repertoires were generated with immunoSEQ multiplex PCR, while TCRdb's copy carries only in-frame clones and drops some. The sample has 450,000 to 500,000 clones; roughly 88% are singletons. The sequenced sample was peripheral blood. Source of these receptors: a human donor in a cohort sampled during active COVID-19. The CDR3 runs from the conserved cysteine through the conserved F or W. D genes are given only for firm matches. Clone size, where shown, is once, few, many, or a class for clones that have expanded.

TRBJ2-7	NA	TRBV19	NA	TGTGCCAGTAGTATGGGCCTCCTCTCCTACGAGCAGTACTTC	CASSMGLLSYEQYF
TRBJ2-2	NA	TRBV5-4	NA	TGTGCCAGCAGCCCCGGACAGATTGACGGGGAGCTGTTTTTT	CASSPGQIDGELFF
TRBJ2-1	NA	TRBV9	TRBD2	TGTGCCAGCAGCGGTAGCGGGAGGACGAGTGAGCAGTTCTTC	CASSGSGRTSEQFF
TRBJ2-2	NA	TRBV5-1	NA	TGCGCCAGCAGCTTACTCCAGGATCCCGGCACCGGGGAGCTGTTTTTT	CASSLLQDPGTGELFF
TRBJ1-1	few	TRBV30	TRBD1	TGTGCCCAGATGACAGGGGGCGAGAACACTGAAGCTTTCTTT	CAQMTGGENTEAFF
TRBJ1-1	NA	TRBV7-9	TRBD1	TGTGCCAGCAGCCCAACGACAGGGGATACTGAAGCTTTCTTT	CASSPTTGDTEAFF
TRBJ1-1	NA	TRBV9	TRBD1	TGTGCCAGCAAACCAACCCCGGACAGGGGGGAAGCTTTCTTT	CASKPTPDRGEAFF
TRBJ2-7	NA	TRBV6-2/TRBV6-3	NA	TGTGCCAGCAGTTACTCTCGGAGGGCTCCCGTTCACGAGCAGTACTTC	CASSYSRRAPVHEQYF
TRBJ2-1	NA	TRBV6-4	NA	TGTGCCAGCAGTGTCTTACTAGGAGGGGAGCAGTTCTTC	CASSVLLGGEQFF
TRBJ2-1	many	TRBV6-4	TRBD2	TGTGCCAGCAGTGACTCTAGACTAGCATCAGAGGCTCTACCCAATGAGCAGTTCTTC	CASSDSRLASEALPNEQFF
TRBJ1-2	NA	TRBV19	NA	TGTGCCAGTAGTACTCGGGACACATCCGCTATTCATGGCTACACCTTC	CASSTRDTSAIHGYTF
TRBJ2-2	NA	TRBV3-1/TRBV3-2	TRBD2	TGTGCCAGCAGCCAAGGGACTAGCGGCCCCCGCACCACCGGGGAGCTGTTTTTT	CASSQGTSGPRTTGELFF
TRBJ1-2	NA	TRBV6-5	NA	TGTGCCAGCGCCAAGGGGGAGGGCTGGGCCTATGGCTACACCTTC	CASAKGEGWAYGYTF
TRBJ2-1	NA	TRBV29-1	TRBD1	TGCAGCGTTGAACGGGGTCAGGGGGTAAACAATGAGCAGTTCTTC	CSVERGQGVNNEQFF